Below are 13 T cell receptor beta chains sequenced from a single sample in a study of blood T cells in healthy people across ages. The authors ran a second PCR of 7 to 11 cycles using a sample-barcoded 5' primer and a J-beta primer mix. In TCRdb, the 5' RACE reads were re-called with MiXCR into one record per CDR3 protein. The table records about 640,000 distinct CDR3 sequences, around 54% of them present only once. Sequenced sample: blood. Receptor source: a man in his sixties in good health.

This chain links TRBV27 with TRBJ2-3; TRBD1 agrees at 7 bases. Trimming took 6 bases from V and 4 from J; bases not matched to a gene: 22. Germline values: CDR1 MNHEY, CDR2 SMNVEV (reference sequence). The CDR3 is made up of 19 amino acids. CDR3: CASSPRRGRTGAVADTQYF. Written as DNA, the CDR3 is TGTGCCAGCAGCCCCCGGAGAGGGCGGACAGGAGCTGTGGCAGATACGCAGTATTTT.

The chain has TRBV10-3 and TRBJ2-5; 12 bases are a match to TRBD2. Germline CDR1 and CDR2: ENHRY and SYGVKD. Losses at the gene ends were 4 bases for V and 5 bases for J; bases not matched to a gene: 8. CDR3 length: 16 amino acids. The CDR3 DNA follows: TGTGCCATCAGTGCTAGCGGGGGGGCAGCCGGGGAGACCCAGTACTTC. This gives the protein CAISASGGAAGETQYF.

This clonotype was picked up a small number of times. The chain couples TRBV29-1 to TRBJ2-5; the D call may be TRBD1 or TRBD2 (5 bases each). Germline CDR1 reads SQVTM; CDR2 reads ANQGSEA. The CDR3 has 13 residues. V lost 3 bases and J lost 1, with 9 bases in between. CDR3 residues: CSVEGTAQETQYF. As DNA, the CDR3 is TGCAGCGTTGAGGGGACGGCCCAAGAGACCCAGTACTTC.

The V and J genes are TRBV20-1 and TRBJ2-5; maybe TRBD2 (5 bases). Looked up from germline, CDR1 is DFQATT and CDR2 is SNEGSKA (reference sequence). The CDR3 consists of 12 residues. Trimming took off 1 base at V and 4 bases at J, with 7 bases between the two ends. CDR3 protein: CSARGLPETQYF. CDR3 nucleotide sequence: TGCAGTGCTAGAGGACTACCAGAGACCCAGTACTTC.

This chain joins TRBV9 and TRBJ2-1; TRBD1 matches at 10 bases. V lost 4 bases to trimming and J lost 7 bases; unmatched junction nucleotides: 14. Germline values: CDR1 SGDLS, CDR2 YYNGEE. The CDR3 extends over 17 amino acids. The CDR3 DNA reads TGTGCCAGCAGCCCCCGCTTTCCGGGACAGGGGACGAATGAGCAGTTCTTC. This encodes CASSPRFPGQGTNEQFF.

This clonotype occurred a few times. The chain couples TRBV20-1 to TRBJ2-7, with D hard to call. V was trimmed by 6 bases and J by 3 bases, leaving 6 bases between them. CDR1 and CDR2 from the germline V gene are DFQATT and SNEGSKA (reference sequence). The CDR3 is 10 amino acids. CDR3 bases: TGCAGTGCGACGAACTACGAGCAGTACTTC. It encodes CSATNYEQYF.

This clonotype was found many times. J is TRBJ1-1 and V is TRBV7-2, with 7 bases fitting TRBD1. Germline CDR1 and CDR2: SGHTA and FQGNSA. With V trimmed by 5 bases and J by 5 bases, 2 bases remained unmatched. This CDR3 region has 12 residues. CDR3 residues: CASSPRGTEAFF. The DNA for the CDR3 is TGTGCCAGCAGCCCCAGGGGGACTGAAGCTTTCTTT.

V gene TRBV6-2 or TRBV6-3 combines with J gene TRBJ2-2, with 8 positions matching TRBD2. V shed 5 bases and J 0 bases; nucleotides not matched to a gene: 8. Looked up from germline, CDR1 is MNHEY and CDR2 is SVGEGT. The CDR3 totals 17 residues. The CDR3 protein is CASSNGGATANTGELFF. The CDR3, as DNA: TGTGCCAGCAGTAACGGGGGGGCTACGGCGAACACCGGGGAGCTGTTTTTT.

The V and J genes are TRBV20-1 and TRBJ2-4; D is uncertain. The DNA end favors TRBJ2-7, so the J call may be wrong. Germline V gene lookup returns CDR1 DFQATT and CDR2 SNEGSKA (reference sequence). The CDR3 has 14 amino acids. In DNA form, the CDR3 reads TGCAGTGCCCTCACCCCGGCCAGGATAAACGAGCAGTACTTC. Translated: CSALTPARINEQYF.

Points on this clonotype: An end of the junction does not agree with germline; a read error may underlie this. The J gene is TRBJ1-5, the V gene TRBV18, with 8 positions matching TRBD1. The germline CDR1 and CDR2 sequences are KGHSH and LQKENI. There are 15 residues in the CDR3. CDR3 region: CANSPQGGGDQPQHF. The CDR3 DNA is TGTGCCAACTCACCACAGGGGGGAGGAGATCAGCCCCAGCATTTT.

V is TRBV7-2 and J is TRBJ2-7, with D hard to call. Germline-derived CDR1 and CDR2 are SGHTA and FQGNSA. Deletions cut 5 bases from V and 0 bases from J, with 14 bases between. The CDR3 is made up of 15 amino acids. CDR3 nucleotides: TGTGCCAGCAGCCCTGAACCAAGCCCCTCCTACGAGCAGTACTTC. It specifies CASSPEPSPSYEQYF.

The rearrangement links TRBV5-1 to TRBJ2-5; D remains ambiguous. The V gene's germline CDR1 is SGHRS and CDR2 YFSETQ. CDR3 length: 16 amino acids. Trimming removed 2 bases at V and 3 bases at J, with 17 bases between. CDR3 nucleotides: TGCGCCAGCAGCTTAGGCCCCATCCGGGCGGAAGAGACCCAGTACTTC. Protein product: CASSLGPIRAEETQYF.

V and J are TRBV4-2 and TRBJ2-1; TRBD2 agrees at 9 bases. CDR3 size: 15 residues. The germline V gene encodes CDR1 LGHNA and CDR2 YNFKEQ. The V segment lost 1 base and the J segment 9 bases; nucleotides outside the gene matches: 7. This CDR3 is CASSQVGLAGFEQFF. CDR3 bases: TGTGCCAGCAGCCAAGTTGGGCTAGCGGGGTTTGAGCAGTTCTTC.